The 22 T cell receptor beta chains in this list originate from one sample, sequenced in a study of cytomegalovirus exposure and HLA in healthy donors. PCR involved 60 Vbeta and 13 Jbeta primers. The assay was immunoSEQ multiplex PCR, and TCRdb's table has in-frame clones only and misses some. The sample consists of about 210,000 clones, less than 90% of them appearing once. Sequenced: PBMCs. The receptor set was obtained from a woman aged 25 to 39 in good health and CMV-seronegative.

This clone has a single count. The junction departs from the called germline gene at one end, perhaps through a read error. The chain carries TRBV5-4 and TRBJ2-3; D is undetermined. The CDR3 is made up of 13 amino acids. Germline assignment: CDR1 SGHNT and CDR2 YYREEE (reference sequence). CDR3 coding DNA: TGTGCCAGCAGCTTGGGGGTCACAGATTCGCAGTATTTT. Protein product: CASSLGVTDSQYF.

This clone was counted a single time. The chain joins TRBV27 to TRBJ1-1, with D possibly being TRBD1 (5 bases). The V end lost 8 bases, the J end lost 4 bases, and 14 bases lay between the germline ends. CDR3 size: 13 residues. Germline V CDR1 and CDR2: MNHEY, SMNVEV (reference sequence). CDR3 in DNA: TGTGCCAGCCGTCCGGGGGGGGGCACTGAAGCTTTCTTT. Protein: CASRPGGGTEAFF.

This chain joins TRBV4-1 and TRBJ2-1; possibly TRBD2 for D (6 bases). Germline V gives CDR1 MGHRA, CDR2 YSYEKL. The CDR3 runs to 15 residues. V gave up 1 base and J gave up 4 bases, with 11 bases separating them. The CDR3: CASSQARDLYNEQFF. CDR3 sequence (DNA): TGCGCCAGCAGCCAAGCGCGGGACCTATACAATGAGCAGTTCTTC.

The rearrangement joins TRBV13 to TRBJ1-3; D is undetermined. V was cut by 4 bases and J by 2 bases, with 9 bases left in between. The CDR3 has 14 amino acids. The germline V gene encodes CDR1 PRHDT and CDR2 FYEKMQ (reference sequence). CDR3 DNA: TGTGCCAGCAGCTCCGTACTAGCTGGAAACACCATATATTTT. Its translation is CASSSVLAGNTIYF.

This clone was seen only a few times. The gene calls are TRBV28 and TRBJ1-4; no clear D. Deletions cut 4 bases from V and 7 bases from J, with 16 bases between. The CDR3 is 15 residues long. CDR1 is MDHEN, CDR2 SYDVKM, per germline. The CDR3 nucleotides are TGTGCCAGCAGTTATAGGGCGGGGAACGGTGAAAAACTGTTTTTT. Translating it yields CASSYRAGNGEKLFF.

In this sample, this clone turned up once. J is TRBJ1-2 and V is TRBV12-5; possible D gene TRBD1, 5 bases. Trimming removed 0 bases from V and 3 bases from J, with 20 bases in between. Germline V CDR1 and CDR2: LGHNT, FRNRAP. This CDR3 contains 18 residues. CDR3 loop: CASGLVLSGRGADYGYTF. The CDR3 bases are TGTGCTAGTGGTTTGGTCTTATCTGGGAGGGGAGCGGACTATGGCTACACCTTC.

CDR3 sequence: CASRPVGRGRTEAFF. For the CDR3, the DNA is TGTGCCAGCAGACCCGTCGGGAGAGGGAGGACTGAAGCTTTCTTT. This chain joins TRBV28 and TRBJ1-1; the D is unclear. Trimming removed 6 bases at V and 5 bases at J, with 19 bases between. Germline V gene lookup returns CDR1 MDHEN and CDR2 SYDVKM. The CDR3 spans 15 residues.

The chain couples TRBV28 to TRBJ1-1, with a weak D call TRBD1 (6 bases). Germline assignment: CDR1 MDHEN and CDR2 SYDVKM. The CDR3 runs 17 residues. The V end was cut by 5 bases, the J end by 0 bases, with 19 bases between. CDR3 DNA: TGTGCCAGCAGTCAACCGGGACACAGAACCATGAACACTGAAGCTTTCTTT. Amino acids: CASSQPGHRTMNTEAFF.

The chain carries TRBV7-3 and TRBJ2-7; the match to TRBD1 covers 8 bases. This CDR3 comprises 14 residues. V was clipped by 2 bases and J by 5 bases; unmatched bases: 5. Germline CDR1 reads SGHTA; CDR2 reads FQGTGA. The CDR3 is CASSLAGGAHEQYF. The CDR3 DNA is TGTGCCAGCAGCTTAGCAGGGGGCGCCCACGAGCAGTACTTC.

The J gene is TRBJ2-7, the V gene TRBV19, with 8 nucleotides matching TRBD1. CDR3 length: 14 amino acids. Germline V gene sequence: CDR1 LNHDA, CDR2 SQIVND (reference sequence). The V gene end was trimmed by 7 bases and the J gene end by 2 bases; junction bases not matched to a gene: 7. The CDR3 here is CASNPGGVAYEQYF. CDR3 bases: TGTGCCAGTAACCCAGGGGGCGTTGCCTACGAGCAGTACTTC.

The chain joins TRBV7-9 to TRBJ2-3; the match to TRBD2 covers 12 bases. J gave up 4 bases and V 5 bases, and 4 bases lay outside the gene matches. Per the germline V gene, CDR1 is SEHNR and CDR2 is FQNEAQ (reference sequence). The CDR3 has 15 amino acids. DNA for the CDR3: TGTGCCAGCAGCCTGGGACTAGCGGGTCCAGATACGCAGTATTTT. It codes for CASSLGLAGPDTQYF.

The CDR3 reads CASSLGPGQGISYEQYF. The CDR3 DNA reads as TGCGCCAGCAGCCTGGGACCGGGACAGGGAATTTCCTACGAGCAGTACTTC. The genes are TRBV4-1 and TRBJ2-7, with 9 bases aligning to TRBD1. Trimming removed 4 bases from V and 1 base from J; junction bases left unmatched: 11. This CDR3 is built from 17 residues. Germline CDR1 reads MGHRA; CDR2 reads YSYEKL.

V gene TRBV6-1 combines with J gene TRBJ1-2; unclear D gene. V was shortened by 5 bases and J by 1 base, with 8 bases between the two germline ends. Germline V lookup: CDR1 MNHNS, CDR2 SASEGT. The CDR3 consists of 13 residues. The CDR3: CASSPSFNYGYTF. DNA for the CDR3: TGTGCCAGCAGTCCCTCTTTTAACTATGGCTACACCTTC.

The rearrangement joins TRBV6-5 to TRBJ2-3, with D possibly matching TRBD2 (6 bases). This CDR3 has 13 residues. The V end lost 8 bases, the J end lost 2 bases, and 11 bases lay between the germline ends. Germline V gene data show CDR1 as MNHEY and CDR2 as SVGAGI. CDR3 region: CASRRGFTDTQYF. The CDR3 DNA sequence: TGTGCCAGCCGTCGGGGGTTCACAGATACGCAGTATTTT.

The chain links TRBV11-2 to TRBJ2-7, with no clear D. Trimming removed 5 bases at V and 2 bases at J, with 7 bases between. Germline CDR1 and CDR2: SGHAT and FQNNGV. This CDR3 comprises 12 residues. This chain's CDR3 is CASSEDTYEQYF. DNA of the CDR3: TGTGCCAGCAGCGAAGACACCTACGAGCAGTACTTC.

The chain couples TRBV6-1 to TRBJ2-3; D is undetermined. Germline V gives CDR1 MNHNS, CDR2 SASEGT. V dropped 3 bases and J dropped 2 bases, with 12 bases sitting between them. This CDR3 contains 15 residues. The chain's CDR3 is CASSDLVGITDTQYF. The CDR3 region has the DNA TGTGCCAGCAGTGACCTAGTTGGTATCACAGATACGCAGTATTTT.

The chain uses TRBV6-5 and TRBJ1-5; unclear D gene. The germline V gene encodes CDR1 MNHEY and CDR2 SVGAGI. This CDR3 spans 15 amino acids. V lost 6 bases and J 0 bases, leaving 12 bases between the germline ends. The CDR3 protein is CASRGAGFSNQPQHF. As DNA, the CDR3 is TGTGCCAGCAGGGGAGCCGGGTTTAGCAATCAGCCCCAGCATTTT.

This clone has just one count. J is TRBJ2-7 and V is TRBV7-3, with unresolved D. The ends were cut back, 3 bases at V and 3 bases at J, with 12 bases in the middle. This CDR3 comprises 14 residues. Germline CDR1 reads SGHTA; CDR2 reads FQGTGA. The CDR3 region is CASSLGPSVYEQYF. For the CDR3, the DNA is TGTGCCAGCAGCTTGGGCCCCTCGGTCTACGAGCAGTACTTC.

The rearrangement joins TRBV11-3 to TRBJ2-7; the match to TRBD1 covers 8 bases. Germline CDR1 and CDR2: SGHNT and YENEEA. The CDR3 is 15 residues long. V was clipped by 0 bases and J by 3 bases; unmatched bases: 4. The CDR3 DNA sequence: TGTGCCAGCAGCTTAGAGGCGGACAGGGACTACGAGCAGTACTTC. Its protein product is CASSLEADRDYEQYF.

This chain links TRBV4-1 with TRBJ1-2, with a possible D match to TRBD1 (6 bases). The CDR3 runs to 15 residues. The germline V gene has CDR1 MGHRA and CDR2 YSYEKL. Trimming shortened V by 0 bases and J by 8 bases, and 16 bases separated the two germline ends. CDR3 protein: CASSQDGGPSGGYTF. For the CDR3, the DNA is TGCGCCAGCAGCCAAGATGGGGGCCCCTCGGGAGGCTACACCTTC.

The chain combines TRBV13 with TRBJ2-3; 9 bases agree with TRBD2. Trimming took 7 bases from V and 12 from J; bases not matched to a gene: 11. The germline gives CDR1 PRHDT, CDR2 FYEKMQ (reference sequence). CDR3 length equals 13 residues. The CDR3 is CASTPIGREGQYF. CDR3 DNA: TGTGCCAGCACCCCGATCGGGCGGGAGGGCCAGTATTTT.

The chain recombines TRBV28 with TRBJ2-1; 12 nucleotides align to TRBD2. Germline loops: CDR1 MDHEN, CDR2 SYDVKM. V dropped 2 bases and J dropped 9; count of bases not matched to a gene: 8. This CDR3 spans 16 amino acids. In DNA form, the CDR3 reads TGTGCCAGCAGTTTACTAGCGGGAGGGCCTGGAACTGAGCAGTTCTTC. Its translation: CASSLLAGGPGTEQFF. Using reference TRBV28 and TRBJ2-1 for the parts outside the CDR3, the full variable domain is DVKVTQSSRYLVKRTGEKVFLECVQDMDHENMFWYRQDPGLGLRLIYFSYDVKMKEKGDIPEGYSVSREKKERFSLILESASTNQTSMYLCASSLLAGGPGTEQFFGPGTRLTVL.